This is a list of T cell receptor beta chains from one sample in a study of blood T cells in healthy people across ages. TCRdb reanalysed the 5' RACE reads using MiXCR and keeps one entry per CDR3 protein. The table includes around 870,000 distinct CDR3 sequences, 29% detected once. Sequencing was carried out using blood. The receptors stem from a woman aged 80 or over in good health. CDR3s include the opening cysteine and the closing phenylalanine or tryptophan. Each record gives: CDR3 protein, CDR3 DNA, D gene, clone size, V gene, J gene. A D gene is named only where the DNA matches it firmly. Size is omitted from some rows. Given values are once, few, many or a class for expanded clones.

CDR3: CSARGAFNQPQHF
DNA: TGCAGTGCTAGAGGAGCTTTCAATCAGCCCCAGCATTTT
D: .
size: few
V: TRBV20-1
J: TRBJ1-5

CDR3: CASSVGAGAYEQYF
DNA: TGTGCCAGCAGCGTAGGGGCAGGGGCCTACGAGCAGTACTTC
D: .
size: few
V: TRBV9
J: TRBJ2-7

CDR3: CASSEAFRQGAASNEQVF
DNA: TGTGCCAGCAGTGAAGCGTTTAGGCAGGGAGCGGCCTCCAATGAGCAGGTCTTC
D: .
size: once
V: TRBV6-1
J: TRBJ2-1

CDR3: CSVGSRESYEQYF
DNA: TGCAGCGTTGGTAGCAGGGAATCCTACGAGCAGTACTTC
D: .
size: few
V: TRBV29-1
J: TRBJ2-7

CDR3: CAGSLELGLAGVETQYF
DNA: TGTGCCGGCAGCTTAGAGCTGGGGCTAGCGGGGGTTGAGACCCAGTACTTC
D: TRBD2
size: .
V: TRBV28
J: TRBJ2-5

CDR3: CASSPLGRSRYNEQFF
DNA: TGTGCCAGCAGCCCACTAGGCCGGTCTAGGTACAATGAGCAGTTCTTC
D: .
size: .
V: TRBV9
J: TRBJ2-1

CDR3: CATSRAGVQETQYF
DNA: TGTGCCACCAGCAGAGCGGGGGTCCAAGAGACCCAGTACTTC
D: .
size: .
V: TRBV15
J: TRBJ2-5

CDR3: CASRQQQGAYNQPQHF
DNA: TGTGCCAGCAGACAGCAGCAGGGGGCCTACAATCAGCCCCAGCATTTT
D: TRBD1
size: many
V: TRBV12-3/TRBV12-4
J: TRBJ1-5

CDR3: CASSEYAGHAYEQYF
DNA: TGCGCCAGCAGTGAATACGCGGGGCATGCCTACGAGCAGTACTTC
D: .
size: .
V: TRBV10-2
J: TRBJ2-7

CDR3: CASSFRAGGTRGEAQYF
DNA: TGTGCCAGCAGTTTTCGAGCGGGGGGGACTCGTGGGGAGGCTCAGTACTTC
D: TRBD2
size: .
V: TRBV12-3/TRBV12-4
J: TRBJ2-5

CDR3: CATRGGGSYNSPLHF
DNA: TGTGCCACCAGAGGGGGTGGCTCCTATAATTCACCCCTCCACTTT
D: .
size: many
V: TRBV28
J: TRBJ1-6

CDR3: CASRKSGQRAANEQYF
DNA: TGTGCCAGCAGAAAATCAGGACAGCGAGCTGCCAATGAGCAGTACTTC
D: .
size: few
V: TRBV6-2/TRBV6-3
J: TRBJ2-7

CDR3: CASSLGRGLFRGTDTQYF
DNA: TGTGCCAGCAGTTTAGGCAGGGGGCTGTTCCGGGGCACAGATACGCAGTATTTT
D: TRBD1
size: .
V: TRBV12-3/TRBV12-4
J: TRBJ2-3

CDR3: CSAQPGLAGRGSTDTQYF
DNA: TGCAGTGCTCAACCGGGACTAGCGGGGAGGGGTAGCACAGATACGCAGTATTTT
D: TRBD2
size: many
V: TRBV20-1
J: TRBJ2-3

CDR3: CAISPDGGPTEAFF
DNA: TGTGCCATCAGTCCGGACGGGGGTCCCACTGAAGCTTTCTTT
D: .
size: few
V: TRBV10-3
J: TRBJ1-1

CDR3: CVSIPGLAGGRRQYF
DNA: TGTGTCAGCATCCCTGGACTAGCGGGGGGGCGAAGGCAGTATTTT
D: TRBD2
size: .
V: TRBV2
J: TRBJ2-3

CDR3: CASSFANEQFF
DNA: TGTGCCAGCAGTTTCGCCAATGAGCAGTTCTTC
D: .
size: many
V: TRBV28
J: TRBJ2-1

CDR3: CSARDPRGRTEAFF
DNA: TGCAGTGCTAGAGATCCCAGGGGGCGGACTGAAGCTTTCTTT
D: TRBD1
size: few
V: TRBV20-1
J: TRBJ1-1

CDR3: CASSSRQGTAYNEQFF
DNA: TGTGCCAGCAGTTCTCGACAGGGAACAGCTTACAATGAGCAGTTCTTC
D: TRBD1
size: many
V: TRBV6-6
J: TRBJ2-1

CDR3: CAVPGELFF
DNA: TGTGCCGTTCCCGGGGAGCTGTTTTTT
D: .
size: .
V: TRBV12-5
J: TRBJ2-2

CDR3: CASSQRDRDTEAFF
DNA: TGTGCCAGCAGCCAACGGGACAGGGACACTGAAGCTTTCTTT
D: TRBD1
size: .
V: TRBV3-1
J: TRBJ1-1

CDR3: CASSQRGAPDTQYF
DNA: TGTGCCAGCAGCCAACGCGGCGCCCCAGATACGCAGTATTTT
D: .
size: many
V: TRBV14
J: TRBJ2-3

CDR3: CAISEGGIVGDEQFF
DNA: TGTGCCATCAGTGAGGGGGGAATAGTGGGCGATGAGCAGTTCTTC
D: .
size: many
V: TRBV10-3
J: TRBJ2-1

CDR3: CASSLMTAFQFF
DNA: TGCGCCAGCAGCTTAATGACAGCTTTCCAGTTCTTC
D: .
size: .
V: TRBV7-9
J: TRBJ2-1

CDR3: CASSWDRSVRETQYF
DNA: TGTGCCAGCAGTTGGGACAGGAGCGTCCGGGAGACCCAGTACTTC
D: TRBD1
size: many
V: TRBV11-1
J: TRBJ2-5

CDR3: CASRRRASSYEQYF
DNA: TGCGCCAGCCGGCGTCGGGCTAGCTCCTACGAGCAGTACTTC
D: .
size: many
V: TRBV10-1
J: TRBJ2-7

CDR3: CASSRQTPGALNQPQHF
DNA: TGTGCCAGCAGTCGACAAACCCCCGGGGCACTCAATCAGCCCCAGCATTTT
D: .
size: many
V: TRBV27
J: TRBJ1-5

CDR3: CASSGTGLGELFF
DNA: TGTGCCAGCAGTGGGACAGGGCTCGGGGAGCTGTTTTTT
D: TRBD1
size: .
V: TRBV2
J: TRBJ2-2

CDR3: CASRTGVSNQPQHF
DNA: TGTGCCAGCAGGACGGGAGTTAGCAATCAGCCCCAGCATTTT
D: .
size: many
V: TRBV12-3/TRBV12-4
J: TRBJ1-5

CDR3: CSATLAGDAKNIQYF
DNA: TGCAGTGCCACACTAGCGGGGGACGCCAAAAACATTCAGTACTTC
D: TRBD2
size: many
V: TRBV20-1
J: TRBJ2-4

CDR3: CSARVRGQAYNSPLHF
DNA: TGCAGTGCTAGAGTAAGAGGCCAGGCCTATAATTCACCCCTCCACTTT
D: .
size: few
V: TRBV20-1
J: TRBJ1-6

CDR3: CASSKQTGESHRGLSNQPQHF
DNA: TGTGCCAGCAGCAAACAGACAGGGGAGAGCCACCGCGGGCTAAGCAATCAGCCCCAGCATTTT
D: .
size: .
V: TRBV21-1
J: TRBJ1-5

CDR3: CSAGTGVDYGYTF
DNA: TGCAGTGCCGGGACAGGGGTAGACTATGGCTACACCTTC
D: TRBD1
size: many
V: TRBV20-1
J: TRBJ1-2

CDR3: CSARDGAGMGEQFF
DNA: TGCAGTGCTAGAGATGGAGCGGGGATGGGTGAGCAGTTCTTC
D: TRBD2
size: many
V: TRBV20-1
J: TRBJ2-1

CDR3: CASRKESGTEAGYTF
DNA: TGTGCCAGCAGAAAAGAATCCGGGACAGAGGCTGGCTACACCTTC
D: TRBD1
size: few
V: TRBV2
J: TRBJ1-2

CDR3: CASSLGLAGIQETQYF
DNA: TGTGCCAGCAGCCTCGGACTAGCGGGGATCCAAGAGACCCAGTACTTC
D: TRBD2
size: once
V: TRBV7-2
J: TRBJ2-5

CDR3: CAVSRLSTADTQYF
DNA: TGTGCCGTTAGCAGGCTATCAACCGCGGATACGCAGTATTTT
D: .
size: many
V: TRBV6-6
J: TRBJ2-3

CDR3: CASSQVGLAGGQSNEQFF
DNA: TGTGCCAGCAGCCAAGTGGGACTAGCGGGGGGGCAGAGCAATGAGCAGTTCTTC
D: TRBD2
size: many
V: TRBV3-1
J: TRBJ2-1

CDR3: CASSLLPGVGQNIQYF
DNA: TGTGCCAGCAGCTTACTCCCCGGGGTCGGTCAAAACATTCAGTACTTC
D: .
size: many
V: TRBV7-2
J: TRBJ2-4

CDR3: CASAAGENTEAFF
DNA: TGTGCCAGCGCGGCGGGGGAGAACACTGAAGCTTTCTTT
D: .
size: few
V: TRBV6-5
J: TRBJ1-1